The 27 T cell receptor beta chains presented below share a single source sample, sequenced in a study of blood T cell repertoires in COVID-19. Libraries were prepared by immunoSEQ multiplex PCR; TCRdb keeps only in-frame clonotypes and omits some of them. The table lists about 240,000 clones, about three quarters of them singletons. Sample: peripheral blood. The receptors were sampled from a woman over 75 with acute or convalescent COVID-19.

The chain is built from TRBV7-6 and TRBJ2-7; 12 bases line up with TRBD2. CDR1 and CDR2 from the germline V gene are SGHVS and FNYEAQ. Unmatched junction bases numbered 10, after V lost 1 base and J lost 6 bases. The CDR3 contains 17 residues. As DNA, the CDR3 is TGTGCCAGCAGCTTAGATCCAACACTAGCGGGAGGCGGCGAGCAGTACTTC. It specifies CASSLDPTLAGGGEQYF.

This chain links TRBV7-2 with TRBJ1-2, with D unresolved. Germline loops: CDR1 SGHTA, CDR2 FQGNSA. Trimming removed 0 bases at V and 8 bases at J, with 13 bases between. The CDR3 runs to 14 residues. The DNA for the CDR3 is TGTGCCAGCAGCTTAGCCTTTTCAGAACAGGGCTACACCTTC. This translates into CASSLAFSEQGYTF.

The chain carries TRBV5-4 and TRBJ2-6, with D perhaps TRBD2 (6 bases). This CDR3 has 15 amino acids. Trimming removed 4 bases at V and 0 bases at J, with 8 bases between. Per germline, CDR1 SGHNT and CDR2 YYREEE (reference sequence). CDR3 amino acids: CASSLGGSGANVLTF. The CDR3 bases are TGTGCCAGCAGCCTCGGGGGCTCTGGGGCCAACGTCCTGACTTTC.

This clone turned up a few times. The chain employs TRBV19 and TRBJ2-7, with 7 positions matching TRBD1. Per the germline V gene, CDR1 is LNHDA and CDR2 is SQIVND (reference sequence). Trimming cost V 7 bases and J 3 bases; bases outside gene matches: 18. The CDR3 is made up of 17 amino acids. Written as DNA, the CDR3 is TGTGCCAGTACCCCTTCCGGACAGGTTTCTTCGGTCTACGAGCAGTACTTC. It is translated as CASTPSGQVSSVYEQYF.

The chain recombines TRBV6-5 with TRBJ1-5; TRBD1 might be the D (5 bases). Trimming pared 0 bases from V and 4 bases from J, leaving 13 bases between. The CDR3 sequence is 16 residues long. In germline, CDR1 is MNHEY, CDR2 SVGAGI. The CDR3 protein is CASSYSGREENQPQHF. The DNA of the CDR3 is TGTGCCAGCAGTTACTCGGGCAGGGAGGAGAATCAGCCCCAGCATTTT.

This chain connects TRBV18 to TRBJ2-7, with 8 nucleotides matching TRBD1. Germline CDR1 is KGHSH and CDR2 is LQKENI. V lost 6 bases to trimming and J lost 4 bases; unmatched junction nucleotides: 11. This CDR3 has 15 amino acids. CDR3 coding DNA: TGTGCCAGCTCGGGTACCGGACAGGGTGGATACGAGCAGTACTTC. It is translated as CASSGTGQGGYEQYF.

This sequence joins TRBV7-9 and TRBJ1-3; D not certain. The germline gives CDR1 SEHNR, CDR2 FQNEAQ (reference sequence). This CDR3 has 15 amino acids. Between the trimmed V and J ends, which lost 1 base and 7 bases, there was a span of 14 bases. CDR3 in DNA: TGTGCCAGCAGCTTAGGTGGAGGGATCGGGAACACCATATATTTT. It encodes CASSLGGGIGNTIYF.

CDR3: CASGRGTATYEQYF. The CDR3 DNA sequence: TGTGCCAGCGGTCGGGGGACAGCCACCTACGAGCAGTACTTC. The chain carries TRBV27 and TRBJ2-7, with a tentative D call TRBD1 (7 bases). The CDR3 runs 14 residues. Looked up from germline, CDR1 is MNHEY and CDR2 is SMNVEV (reference sequence). Trimming took off 8 bases at V and 2 bases at J, with 16 bases between the two ends.

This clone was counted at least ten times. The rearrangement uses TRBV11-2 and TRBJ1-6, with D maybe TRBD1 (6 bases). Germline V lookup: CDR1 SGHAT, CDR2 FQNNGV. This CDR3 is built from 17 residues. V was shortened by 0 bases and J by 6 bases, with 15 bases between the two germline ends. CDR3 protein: CASSLDIQGRGNSPLHF. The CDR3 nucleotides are TGTGCCAGCAGCTTAGATATACAGGGACGGGGTAATTCACCCCTCCACTTT.

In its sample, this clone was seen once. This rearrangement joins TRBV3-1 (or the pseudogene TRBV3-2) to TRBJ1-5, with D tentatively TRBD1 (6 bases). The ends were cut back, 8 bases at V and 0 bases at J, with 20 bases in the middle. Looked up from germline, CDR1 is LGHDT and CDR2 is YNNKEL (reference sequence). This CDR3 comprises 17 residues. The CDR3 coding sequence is TGTGCCAGCGTAAGCCACCCCGGACAGAATAGCAATCAGCCCCAGCATTTT. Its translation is CASVSHPGQNSNQPQHF.

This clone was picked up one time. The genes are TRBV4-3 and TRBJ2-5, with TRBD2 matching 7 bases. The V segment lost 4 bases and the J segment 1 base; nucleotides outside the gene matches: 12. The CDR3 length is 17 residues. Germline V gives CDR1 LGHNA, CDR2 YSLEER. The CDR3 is CASSPNPSGTLQETQYF. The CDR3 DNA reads TGCGCCAGCAGCCCTAATCCTAGCGGCACCCTCCAAGAGACCCAGTACTTC.

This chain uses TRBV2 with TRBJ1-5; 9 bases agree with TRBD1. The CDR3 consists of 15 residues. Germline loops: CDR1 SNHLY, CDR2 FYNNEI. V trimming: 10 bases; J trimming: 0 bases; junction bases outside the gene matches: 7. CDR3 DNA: TGTGCCAACAGAGGGACAGGGTATAGCAATCAGCCCCAGCATTTT. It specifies CANRGTGYSNQPQHF.

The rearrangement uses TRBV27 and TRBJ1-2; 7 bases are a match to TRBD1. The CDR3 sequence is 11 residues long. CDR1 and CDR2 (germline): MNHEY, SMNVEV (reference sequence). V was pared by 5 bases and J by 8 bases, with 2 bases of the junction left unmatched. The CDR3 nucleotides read TGTGCCAGCAGTCCCAGGGGGGGCTACACCTTC. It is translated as CASSPRGGYTF.

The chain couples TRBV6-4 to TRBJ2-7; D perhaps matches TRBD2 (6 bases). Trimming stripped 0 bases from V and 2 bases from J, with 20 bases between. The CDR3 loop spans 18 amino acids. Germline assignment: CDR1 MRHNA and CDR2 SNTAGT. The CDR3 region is CASSDSMPHREMAYEQYF. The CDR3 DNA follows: TGTGCCAGCAGTGACTCCATGCCCCACCGGGAGATGGCCTACGAGCAGTACTTC.

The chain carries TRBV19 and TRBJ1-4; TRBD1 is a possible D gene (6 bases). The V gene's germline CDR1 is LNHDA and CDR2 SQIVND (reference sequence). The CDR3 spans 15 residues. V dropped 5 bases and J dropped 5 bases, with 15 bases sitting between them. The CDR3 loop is CASSLQGPGNEKLFF. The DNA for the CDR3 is TGTGCCAGTAGTCTCCAGGGGCCAGGGAATGAAAAACTGTTTTTT.

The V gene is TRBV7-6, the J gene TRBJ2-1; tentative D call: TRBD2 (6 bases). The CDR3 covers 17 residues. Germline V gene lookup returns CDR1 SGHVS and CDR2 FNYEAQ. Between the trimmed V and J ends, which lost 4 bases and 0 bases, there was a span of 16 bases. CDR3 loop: CASSSQTRLVSYNEQFF. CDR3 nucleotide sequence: TGTGCCAGCAGCTCTCAGACCCGACTAGTCTCCTACAATGAGCAGTTCTTC.

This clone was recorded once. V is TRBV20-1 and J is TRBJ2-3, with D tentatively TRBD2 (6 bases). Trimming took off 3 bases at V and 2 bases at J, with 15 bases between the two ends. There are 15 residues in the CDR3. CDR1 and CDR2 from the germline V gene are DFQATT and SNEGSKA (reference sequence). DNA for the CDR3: TGCAGTGCTAGTTCCCCCGGCGGGATCACAGATACGCAGTATTTT. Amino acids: CSASSPGGITDTQYF.

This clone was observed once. The CDR3 DNA follows: TGCGCCAGCAGGGAAACTAAGACGGTGAACACTGAAGCTTTCTTT. Translated, it gives CASRETKTVNTEAFF. This rearrangement joins TRBV10-2 to TRBJ1-1, with D hard to call. The CDR3 has 15 amino acids. The germline V gene has CDR1 WSHSY and CDR2 SAAADI. Trimming cost V 6 bases and J 0 bases, with 14 bases left between them.

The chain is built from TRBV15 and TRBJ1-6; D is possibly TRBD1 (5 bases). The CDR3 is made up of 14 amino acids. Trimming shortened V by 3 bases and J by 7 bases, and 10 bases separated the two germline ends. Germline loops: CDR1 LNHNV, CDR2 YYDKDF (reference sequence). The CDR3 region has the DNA TGTGCCACCAGCAGGACAGAATTCAATTCACCCCTCCACTTT. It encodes CATSRTEFNSPLHF.

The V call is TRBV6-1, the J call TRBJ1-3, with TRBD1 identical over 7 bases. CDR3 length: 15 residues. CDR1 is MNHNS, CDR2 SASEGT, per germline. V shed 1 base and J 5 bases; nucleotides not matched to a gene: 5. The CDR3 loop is CASSEGTGQRNTIYF. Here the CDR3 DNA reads TGTGCCAGCAGTGAAGGGACAGGCCAGAGAAACACCATATATTTT.

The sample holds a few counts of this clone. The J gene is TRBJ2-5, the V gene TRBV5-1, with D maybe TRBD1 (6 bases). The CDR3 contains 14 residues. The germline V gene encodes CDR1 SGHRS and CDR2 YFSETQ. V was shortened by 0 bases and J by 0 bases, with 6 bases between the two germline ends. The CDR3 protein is CASSLGTDQETQYF. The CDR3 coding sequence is TGCGCCAGCAGCTTGGGGACAGACCAAGAGACCCAGTACTTC. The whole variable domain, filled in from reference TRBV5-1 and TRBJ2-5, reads KAGVTQTPRYLIKTRGQQVTLSCSPISGHRSVSWYQQTPGQGLQFLFEYFSETQRNKGNFPGRFSGRQFSNSRSEMNVSTLELGDSALYLCASSLGTDQETQYFGPGTRLLVL.

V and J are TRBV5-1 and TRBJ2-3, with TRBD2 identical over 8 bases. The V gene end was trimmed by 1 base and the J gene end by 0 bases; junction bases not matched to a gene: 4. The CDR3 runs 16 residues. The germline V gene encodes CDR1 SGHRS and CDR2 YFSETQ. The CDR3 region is CASSLFQRESTDTQYF. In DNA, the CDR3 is TGCGCCAGCAGCTTGTTCCAGCGGGAGAGCACAGATACGCAGTATTTT.

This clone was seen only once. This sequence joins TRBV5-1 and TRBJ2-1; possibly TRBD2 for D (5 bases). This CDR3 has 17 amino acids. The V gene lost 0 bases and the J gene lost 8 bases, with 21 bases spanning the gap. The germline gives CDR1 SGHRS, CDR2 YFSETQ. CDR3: CASSLDILSRRSHEQFF. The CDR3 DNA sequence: TGCGCCAGCAGCTTGGATATATTGTCAAGGAGGAGTCATGAGCAGTTCTTC.

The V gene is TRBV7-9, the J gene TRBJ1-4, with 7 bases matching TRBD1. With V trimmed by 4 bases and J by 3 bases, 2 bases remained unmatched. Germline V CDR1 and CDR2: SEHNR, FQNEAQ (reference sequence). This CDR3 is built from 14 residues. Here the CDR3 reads CASSSTGSNEKLFF. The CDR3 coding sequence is TGTGCCAGCAGCTCGACAGGGTCTAATGAAAAACTGTTTTTT.

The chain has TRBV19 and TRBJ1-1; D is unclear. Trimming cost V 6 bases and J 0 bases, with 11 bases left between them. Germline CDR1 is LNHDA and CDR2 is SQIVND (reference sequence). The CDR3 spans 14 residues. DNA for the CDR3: TGTGCCAGTAGCGCCTCCGGGGTGAACACTGAAGCTTTCTTT. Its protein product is CASSASGVNTEAFF.

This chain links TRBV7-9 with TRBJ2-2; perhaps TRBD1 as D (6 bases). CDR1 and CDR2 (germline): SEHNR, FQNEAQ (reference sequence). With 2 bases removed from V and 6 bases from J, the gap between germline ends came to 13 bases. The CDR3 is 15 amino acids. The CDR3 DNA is TGTGCCAGCAGCTTACAGGGGCAAGTAGCCGGGGAGCTGTTTTTT. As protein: CASSLQGQVAGELFF.

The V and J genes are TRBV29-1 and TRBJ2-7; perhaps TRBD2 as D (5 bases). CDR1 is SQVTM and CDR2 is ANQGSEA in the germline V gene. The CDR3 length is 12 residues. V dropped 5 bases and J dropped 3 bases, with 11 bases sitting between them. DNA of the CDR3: TGCAGCGTTACCGGAACTAGCTACGAGCAGTACTTC. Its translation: CSVTGTSYEQYF.